The 19 T cell receptor beta chains in this list originate from one sample, sequenced in a study of CD8 T cells in ankylosing spondylitis. TCRdb reanalysed the 5' RACE reads using MiXCR and keeps one entry per CDR3 protein. This table has under 300,000 distinct CDR3 sequences, roughly 10% appearing once. The sequencing sample was made of blood, either unsorted or a sorted T cell fraction (not recorded which). These receptors came from a male donor with ankylosing spondylitis or in good health (not recorded which).

The chain is built from TRBV5-1 and TRBJ2-7; the match to TRBD1 covers 9 bases. The CDR3 runs 16 residues. J gave up 5 bases and V 4 bases, and 13 bases lay outside the gene matches. CDR1 SGHRS and CDR2 YFSETQ come from the germline V gene. The CDR3 bases are TGCGCCAGCAGCCTTACTCCGGGACAGGGATCCAACGAGCAGTACTTC. Protein sequence: CASSLTPGQGSNEQYF.

This clonotype was recorded at least ten times. This chain links TRBV15 with TRBJ1-5; no definite D call. Deletions cut 0 bases from V and 7 bases from J, with 13 bases between. The V gene's germline CDR1 is LNHNV and CDR2 YYDKDF (reference sequence). The CDR3 has 15 residues. CDR3 loop: CATSRDRQLLQPQHF. The DNA of the CDR3 is TGTGCCACCAGCAGAGATCGGCAGTTACTCCAGCCCCAGCATTTT. Looking up the rest from reference TRBV15 and TRBJ1-5 gives the full variable domain: DAMVIQNPRYQVTQFGKPVTLSCSQTLNHNVMYWYQQKSSQAPKLLFHYYDKDFNNEADTPDNFQSRRPNTSFCFLDIRSPGLGDTAMYLCATSRDRQLLQPQHFGDGTRLSIL.

This clonotype occurred a few times. The chain recombines TRBV2 with TRBJ2-3; 8 bases match TRBD1. The junction had 8 bases not matched to a gene; V was cut back by 5 bases and J by 4 bases. CDR3 length equals 15 residues. Germline-derived CDR1 and CDR2 are SNHLY and FYNNEI. The DNA of the CDR3 is TGTGCCAGCAGTTTGGGGACAGGAGGCCCAGATACGCAGTATTTT. Translated: CASSLGTGGPDTQYF.

The V gene is TRBV4-2, the J gene TRBJ2-2, with 7 bases aligning to TRBD2. From germline, CDR1 is LGHNA and CDR2 YNFKEQ. The CDR3 length is 15 residues. V lost 4 bases to trimming and J lost 6 bases; unmatched junction nucleotides: 8. The CDR3 loop reads CASSPKDGGSGELFF. Written as DNA, the CDR3 is TGTGCCAGCAGCCCTAAGGACGGGGGGTCCGGGGAGCTGTTTTTT.

This clonotype was recorded at least ten times. The chain is built from TRBV3-1 and TRBJ1-6; D not resolved. This CDR3 contains 16 residues. Germline CDR1 reads LGHDT; CDR2 reads YNNKEL (reference sequence). V shed 1 base and J shed 3 bases, with 10 bases lying between them. The CDR3 spells CASSQVRGSYNSPLHF. The CDR3, as DNA: TGTGCCAGCAGCCAAGTCAGAGGCAGCTATAATTCACCCCTCCACTTT.

This clonotype was recorded at least ten times. This rearrangement joins TRBV24-1 to TRBJ2-1; no clear D gene. Trimming took 1 base from V and 6 from J, leaving 15 bases between them. This CDR3 is 16 amino acids long. The V gene's germline CDR1 is KGHDR and CDR2 SFDVKD. This chain's CDR3 is CATSDLGSGIGNEQFF. The DNA of the CDR3 is TGTGCCACCAGTGATTTAGGGTCAGGCATCGGCAATGAGCAGTTCTTC.

This clonotype was detected ten times or more. This rearrangement joins TRBV5-6 to TRBJ1-2, with D perhaps matching TRBD1 (6 bases). Per germline, CDR1 SGHDT and CDR2 YYEEEE. This CDR3 is built from 17 residues. The V gene lost 4 bases and the J gene lost 5 bases, with 24 bases spanning the gap. CDR3 loop: CASSPNYRDTSLYGYTF. CDR3 DNA sequence: TGTGCCAGCAGCCCGAACTACCGGGACACTTCCTTGTATGGCTACACCTTC.

This clonotype was seen at least ten times. The chain uses TRBV5-1 and TRBJ2-5, with a weak D call TRBD1 (5 bases). The CDR3 spans 14 residues. Germline V lookup: CDR1 SGHRS, CDR2 YFSETQ. V shed 1 base and J shed 2 bases, with 9 bases lying between them. CDR3 DNA sequence: TGCGCCAGCAGCTTGTCAGGGTCTCAAGAGACCCAGTACTTC. Translated: CASSLSGSQETQYF.

In nucleotides, the CDR3 is TGTGCCAGCAGCTTATACCAGGGAATGGAAGAGACCCAGTACTTC. Translating it yields CASSLYQGMEETQYF. The chain recombines TRBV7-9 with TRBJ2-5; D may be TRBD1 (5 bases). The CDR3 runs to 15 residues. Trimming left V 2 bases short and J 3 bases short, with 13 bases between. Germline V CDR1 and CDR2: SEHNR, FQNEAQ (reference sequence).

This chain connects TRBV11-1 to TRBJ2-7, with D possibly matching TRBD1 (6 bases). Looked up from germline, CDR1 is SGHAT and CDR2 is FQDESV (reference sequence). Trimming pared 2 bases from V and 4 bases from J, leaving 24 bases between. The CDR3 is made up of 18 amino acids. The CDR3 reads CASSLSGESGYPAYEQYF. CDR3 DNA: TGTGCCAGCAGCTTATCAGGGGAATCCGGCTACCCTGCTTACGAGCAGTACTTC. The full variable domain, rest sourced from reference TRBV11-1 and TRBJ2-7, is EAEVAQSPRYKITEKSQAVAFWCDPISGHATLYWYRQILGQGPELLVQFQDESVVDDSQLPKDRFSAERLKGVDSTLKIQPAELGDSAMYLCASSLSGESGYPAYEQYFGPGTRLTVT.

This clonotype was observed many times. V is TRBV7-7 and J is TRBJ2-2; D remains ambiguous. The CDR3 extends over 18 amino acids. V was pared by 2 bases and J by 2 bases, with 18 bases between. Germline V gene lookup returns CDR1 SSHAT and CDR2 FNYEAQ (reference sequence). Written as DNA, the CDR3 is TGTGCCAGCAGCTTACCACCATCAACCGACCTAAACACCGGGGAGCTGTTTTTT. It codes for CASSLPPSTDLNTGELFF. The whole variable domain, filled in from reference TRBV7-7 and TRBJ2-2, reads GAGVSQSPRYKVTKRGQDVTLRCDPISSHATLYWYQQALGQGPEFLTYFNYEAQPDKSGLPSDRFSAERPEGSISTLTIQRTEQRDSAMYRCASSLPPSTDLNTGELFFGEGSRLTVL.

This clonotype appeared many times. V usage is TRBV7-7 and J usage is TRBJ2-2, with unresolved D. V lost 2 bases and J lost 2, with 6 bases in between. The CDR3 loop spans 14 amino acids. CDR1 SSHAT and CDR2 FNYEAQ come from the germline V gene (reference sequence). CDR3 in DNA: TGTGCCAGCAGCTTACTAACCAACACCGGGGAGCTGTTTTTT. Translated: CASSLLTNTGELFF.

This clonotype was seen many times. The V call is TRBV5-5, the J call TRBJ2-3, with D uncertain. Germline CDR1 reads SGHKS; CDR2 reads YYEKEE (reference sequence). The CDR3 totals 14 residues. With 2 bases removed from V and 4 bases from J, the gap between germline ends came to 11 bases. The CDR3 here is CASSFLEIADTQYF. The CDR3 bases are TGTGCCAGCAGCTTCCTAGAGATCGCAGATACGCAGTATTTT.

This clonotype was recorded at least ten times. The chain employs TRBV5-1 and TRBJ2-7; maybe TRBD2 (6 bases). Trimming shortened V by 5 bases and J by 2 bases, and 17 bases separated the two germline ends. This CDR3 has 15 residues. From germline, CDR1 is SGHRS and CDR2 YFSETQ. Written as DNA, the CDR3 is TGCGCCAGCAGGTTGTCGGCTAGCGAACCCTACGAGCAGTACTTC. The encoded protein is CASRLSASEPYEQYF.

The CDR3 region has the DNA TGTGCCAGCGGGGACAGCTGGTACCAAGAGACCCAGTACTTC. It codes for CASGDSWYQETQYF. The chain has TRBV7-9 and TRBJ2-5; the match to TRBD1 covers 7 bases. The CDR3 consists of 14 residues. The germline CDR1 and CDR2 sequences are SEHNR and FQNEAQ (reference sequence). Losses at the gene ends were 8 bases for V and 0 bases for J; bases not matched to a gene: 6.

This clonotype has a count of ten or more. V usage is TRBV5-1 and J usage is TRBJ2-7; D is uncertain. CDR1 and CDR2 from the germline V gene are SGHRS and YFSETQ. Trimming took 0 bases from V and 2 from J, leaving 6 bases between them. This CDR3 spans 13 amino acids. CDR3 residues: CASSLAVTYEQYF. As DNA, the CDR3 is TGCGCCAGCAGCTTGGCGGTAACCTACGAGCAGTACTTC.

This clonotype showed up many times. This chain joins TRBV20-1 and TRBJ2-2; TRBD2 aligns across 12 bases. This CDR3 is 15 amino acids long. V dropped 3 bases and J dropped 7; count of bases not matched to a gene: 6. The germline CDR1 and CDR2 sequences are DFQATT and SNEGSKA (reference sequence). The CDR3 loop is CSARASGRAVGELFF. The CDR3, as DNA: TGCAGTGCTAGGGCTAGCGGGAGGGCCGTCGGGGAGCTGTTTTTT.

Many counts were recorded for this clonotype. V usage is TRBV6-5 and J usage is TRBJ2-2; D unresolved. CDR1 and CDR2 from the germline V gene are MNHEY and SVGAGI. Trimming cost V 0 bases and J 5 bases, with 22 bases left between them. The CDR3 consists of 19 residues. For the CDR3, the DNA is TGTGCCAGCAGTTACTCGGTGCTTTGGTTGGGCACCGGGACCGGGGAGCTGTTTTTT. Translating gives CASSYSVLWLGTGTGELFF.

In its sample, this clonotype was seen a few times. CDR3 region: CASSLSFREATYGYTF. The CDR3 nucleotides are TGTGCCAGCAGCTTAAGCTTCCGGGAGGCCACCTATGGCTACACCTTC. This chain links TRBV7-9 with TRBJ1-2; D is unclear. The CDR3 sequence is 16 residues long. Germline-derived CDR1 and CDR2 are SEHNR and FQNEAQ (reference sequence). V was clipped by 2 bases and J by 4 bases, with 17 bases between them.